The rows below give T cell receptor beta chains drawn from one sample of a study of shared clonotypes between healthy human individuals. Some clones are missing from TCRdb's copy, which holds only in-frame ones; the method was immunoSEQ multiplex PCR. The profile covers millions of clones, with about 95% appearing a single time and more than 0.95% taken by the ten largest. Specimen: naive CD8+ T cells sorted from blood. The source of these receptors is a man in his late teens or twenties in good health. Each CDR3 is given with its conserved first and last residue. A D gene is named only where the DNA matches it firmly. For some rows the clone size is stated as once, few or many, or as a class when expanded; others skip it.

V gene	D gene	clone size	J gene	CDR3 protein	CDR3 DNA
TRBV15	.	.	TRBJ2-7	CATSRDEVPYEQYF	TGTGCCACCAGCAGAGATGAAGTCCCCTACGAGCAGTACTTC
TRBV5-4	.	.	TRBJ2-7	CASSYRDTSYEQYF	TGTGCCAGCAGCTACCGGGACACCTCCTACGAGCAGTACTTC
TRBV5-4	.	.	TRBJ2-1	CASSFYGQYNEQFF	TGTGCCAGCAGCTTCTACGGACAGTACAATGAGCAGTTCTTC
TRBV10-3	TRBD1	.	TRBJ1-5	CAISEWAGGEDQPQHF	TGTGCCATCAGTGAGTGGGCAGGGGGAGAGGATCAGCCCCAGCATTTT
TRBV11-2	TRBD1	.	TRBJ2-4	CASSLVAGGNIQYF	TGTGCCAGCAGCTTAGTGGCAGGGGGCAACATTCAGTACTTC
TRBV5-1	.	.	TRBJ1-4	CASSLTGLMRIEKLFF	TGCGCCAGCAGCTTGACAGGGCTGATGCGGATAGAAAAACTGTTTTTT
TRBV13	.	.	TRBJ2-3	CASSLVGTHTDTQYF	TGTGCCAGCAGCTTAGTCGGGACCCACACAGATACGCAGTATTTT
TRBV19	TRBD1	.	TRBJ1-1	CASGFSTGRRDEAFF	TGTGCCAGTGGTTTTTCGACAGGGCGGCGGGATGAAGCTTTCTTT
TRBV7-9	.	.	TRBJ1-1	CASSSTDGNTEAFF	TGTGCCAGCAGCTCGACGGACGGAAACACTGAAGCTTTCTTT
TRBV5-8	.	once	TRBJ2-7	CASSVWPGSEYEQYF	TGTGCCAGCAGCGTCTGGCCAGGCAGCGAGTACGAGCAGTACTTC
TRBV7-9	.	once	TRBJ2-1	CASSATEYNEQFF	TGTGCCAGCAGCGCCACCGAGTACAATGAGCAGTTCTTC
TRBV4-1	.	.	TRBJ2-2	CASSQGAGYTGELFF	TGCGCCAGCAGCCAAGGGGCAGGATACACCGGGGAGCTGTTTTTT
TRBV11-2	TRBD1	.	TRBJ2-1	CASSPSDRASYNEQFF	TGTGCCAGCAGCCCATCGGACAGGGCCTCCTACAATGAGCAGTTCTTC
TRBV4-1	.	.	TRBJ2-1	CASSQVGVNEQFF	TGCGCCAGCAGCCAAGTGGGCGTCAATGAGCAGTTCTTC
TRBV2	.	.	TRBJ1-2	CASSERPGYTF	TGTGCCAGCAGTGAAAGGCCGGGCTACACCTTC